This TCR beta chain emerged from a study of T cells in Graves' hyperthyroidism and ophthalmopathy. Study background: Peripheral blood was drawn at first diagnosis, prior to all treatment.

Germline V gene data show CDR1 as LNHDA and CDR2 as SQIVND (reference sequence). This CDR3 region has 16 residues. Trimming shortened V by 7 bases and J by 4 bases, and 23 bases separated the two germline ends. Diagnoses were established using clinical symptoms, serum thyroxine and TRAb, thyroid ultrasound and orbital computed tomography. Out of approximately 10 ml of fresh peripheral blood came the PBMCs. This clonotype has ten or more counts. Using RNA transcripts as the source, TCR beta CDR3 regions were amplified. First-round RT-PCR of the TCR CDR3 relied on the HTBI primer set. TCRdb processed the multiplex PCR reads anew with MiXCR; each CDR3 protein has one entry. The data show about 130,000 distinct CDR3 sequences, approximately 20% seen once.

The sample taken for sequencing was blood. The rearrangement links TRBV19 to TRBJ2-7; D not certain. This clonotype was obtained from a woman between 45 and 65 years old with Graves' hyperthyroidism that later progressed to Graves' ophthalmopathy. CDR3 in amino acids: CASTSSAASVGYEQYF. Here the CDR3 DNA reads TGTGCCAGTACCTCCTCCGCGGCCTCCGTCGGTTACGAGCAGTACTTC. The variable domain in full, completed from reference TRBV19 and TRBJ2-7, reads DGGITQSPKYLFRKEGQNVTLSCEQNLNHDAMYWYRQDPGQGLRLIYYSQIVNDFQKGDIAEGYSVSREKKESFPLTVTSAQKNPTAFYLCASTSSAASVGYEQYFGPGTRLTVT.